This T cell receptor beta chain was identified during a study of shared clonotypes between healthy human individuals (dated by TCRdb to the early 2020s). Turning to the overall study: The cohort comprised a couple of women and a few men aged 18 to 49 years. Different laboratories and diverse techniques were used to prepare libraries and sequence TCR repertoires, to increase sequencing depth and limit assay-specific biases. Each donor's leukapheresis produced roughly between roughly 0.85 and 10 billion PBMCs. For each donor, three plates each were used for CD4 naive and CD4 memory, two plates were used for CD8 naive, and one plate was used for CD8 memory. To estimate repertoire size and how much clonotypes are shared between individuals, the study performed deep sequencing of blood TCR repertoires from about five healthy adults. Overall results and qualifications from the work: Pairwise subsampling indicated that sequencing depth was expected to affect the degree of clonotype sharing among donors. Naive subsets generally had larger estimated clonotype richness than memory subsets did. About 4.5% of naive CD4, approximately 3.7% of naive CD8, approximately 2.2% of memory CD4, and 0.4% of memory CD8 clonotypes were shared across a few donors. Sampling was limited to blood, and TCR repertoires in tissue likely differ from TCR repertoires in blood. Incomplete sequencing was indicated by rarefaction of sorted-subset datasets, despite the large sequencing depth. Compared with non-shared clonotypes, the clonotypes found in all four sorted-subset donors had higher generation probabilities. The small number of donors limited the genetic and exposure-history diversity represented.

Using the deep immunoSEQ assay, TCR CDR3 regions were amplified from genomic DNA by multiplex PCR. Extracted genomic DNA from each cell subset was spread evenly across all wells of several immunoSEQ 96-well plates, with each plate serving as a replicate. For sorted subsets, 200 to 250 ng genomic DNA, equal to 30,000 or so T cell genomes, was loaded into each replicate PCR. Purified libraries were measured with a Qubit 3.0 fluorometer, size-checked on a Bioanalyzer 2100, and measured again with the KAPA Library Quantification kit. A separate single-read 150-cycle Illumina NextSeq 550 flow cell was used to sequence each immunoSEQ 96-well plate. From the authors' description of their analysis: Because only junctional sequences without quality scores were contained in the immunoSEQ output, filtering matching that applied to full-length reads could not be performed. Sequences were annotated with PyIR, a Python wrapper for IgBLAST v1.9, and V/J genes and CDR3 were assigned using IMGT germline references. Any read was removed if the V/J assignment was weak (E-value above 1e-6), the CDR3 was missing, or the read contained stop codons, out-of-frame junctions, or ambiguous translated residues. V3J clonotypes were defined as sequences sharing an identical inferred V gene, J gene, and CDR3 amino acid sequence. To compute the percentage overlap between repertoires, the number of shared unique clonotypes was divided by the size of the smaller repertoire. Repertoire richness was assessed with RTK rarefaction, the Chao1 estimator, and Recon v2.1 estimates of unobserved clonotypes. Generation probabilities for all TCRbeta clonotypes obtained by the gDNA method from a few donors were computed using OLGA. TCRdb limited this immuneACCESS table to in-frame rearrangements with V and J called. A share of clones is missing; checked studies link under half to unresolved V genes, and the rest is unexplained. V and J calls and clone size are those listed in that table; D and trimming were worked out from the DNA. Across this sample there are some 900,000 clones, with approximately 76% seen only once. Over 1.3% of the sample belongs to the ten largest clones.

Healthy HIV-negative adults with no recently reported acute infections or vaccinations were included as donors. Every donor was a Caucasian adult living in Nashville, Tennessee, USA. CD4+ T cells were enriched by magnetic negative selection, after which naive cells were positively selected on CD45RA and the negative fraction was taken as the memory subset. After blood collection by leukapheresis, PBMCs were isolated using Ficoll-Histopaque density gradient centrifugation and then cryopreserved in the vapor phase of liquid nitrogen. Analytical flow cytometry was used to check the purity and quantity of each magnetically sorted T cell population. Genomic DNA was isolated from every sorted fraction and measured by UV absorbance on a Nanodrop 2000c. A distance of 8 bases separates the germline ends of V and J, which lose 0 bases and 0 bases respectively. Sequences GTSNPN (CDR1) and SVGIG (CDR2) are obtained from the germline V gene (reference sequence). The CDR3, from cysteine to phenylalanine, totals 14 residues. Only the CDR3 region is kept as DNA, spanning 42 bases read in frame from base 1.

This clone appeared a few times. The clone's antigen remains unknown. No much larger clonotype is one base removed from it; base qualities were not supplied. The chain is assembled from TRBV30 and TRBJ1-1; the D gene remains uncertain. This TCR was sampled from a young man in good health. Sequenced: memory CD4+ T cells sorted from blood. According to the study, the label for this sample's cell subset or site signals: CD45RA-negative fraction. The DNA reads as follows: TGTGCCTGGAGTGTCCAGATTATGAACACTGAAGCTTTCTTT. The encoded protein is CAWSVQIMNTEAFF.